This T cell receptor (beta chain) was captured by sequencing in a study of blood T cell repertoires in COVID-19. Overall study: T cells, B-cell-depleted T cells, or PBMCs provided the cDNA or gDNA that served as material.

The authors' processing: Reference gene primer amplification yielded estimated nucleated cell counts. TCRdb's copy holds only in-frame clones and misses some; the assay was immunoSEQ multiplex PCR. The V and J calls and clone size come from that table; D and trimming were worked out from the DNA. The table records about 440,000 clones, approximately 90% of them present only once. This CDR3 comprises 11 residues. CDR1 is SGHAT and CDR2 is FQNNGV in the germline V gene. Trimming took 5 bases from V and 12 from J; bases not matched to a gene: 6. Seattle enrolled patients during active infection and tracked them longitudinally.

This receptor was identified in a woman aged 50 to 60 with COVID-19, enrolled during active disease. The specimen was peripheral blood. This sequence joins TRBV11-2 and TRBJ2-7, with 8 positions matching TRBD1. The CDR3: CASSQGQGLYF. CDR3 nucleotide sequence: TGTGCCAGCAGCCAAGGACAGGGACTGTACTTC.